The 27 T cell receptor beta chains below come from one sample, sequenced in a study of T-cell reconstitution after alpha-beta-depleted transplantation in children. A TCRbeta library incorporating unique molecular identifiers was prepared. TCRdb used MiXCR to reprocess the PCR reads, holding one entry per CDR3 protein. The profile shows approximately 98,000 distinct CDR3 sequences, around 6.4% of them singletons. This specimen consisted of PBMCs, mostly from graft donor cells, obtained 360 days after TCRalphabeta/CD19-depleted stem cell transplant. Receptors were obtained from a male patient between 2 and 10 years old who had a stem cell transplant for acute lymphoblastic leukemia, so the T cells may come from the graft donor.

This clonotype came up a few times. This chain connects TRBV7-2 to TRBJ1-1; 8 bases map to TRBD1. From germline, CDR1 is SGHTA and CDR2 FQGNSA. With V trimmed by 4 bases and J by 7 bases, 5 bases remained unmatched. This CDR3 is 13 amino acids long. CDR3 bases: TGTGCCAGCAGCTCGCTCGGGACAGGTGAAGCTTTCTTT. Its protein is CASSSLGTGEAFF.

This clonotype was detected many times. The gene calls are TRBV20-1 and TRBJ2-1; 12 bases are a match to TRBD2. V lost 6 bases and J lost 6; bases outside the gene matches: 3. Germline loops: CDR1 DFQATT, CDR2 SNEGSKA (reference sequence). CDR3 length: 13 residues. This chain's CDR3 is CSAGLAGPNEQFF. CDR3 bases: TGCAGTGCCGGACTAGCGGGGCCCAATGAGCAGTTCTTC.

This clonotype came up many times. This chain joins TRBV12-3 or TRBV12-4 and TRBJ1-1, with D unresolved. The CDR3 covers 14 residues. V lost 6 bases and J 5 bases, leaving 16 bases between the germline ends. CDR3 sequence reads: CASSPPREETEAFF. In nucleotides, the CDR3 is TGTGCCAGCAGCCCCCCGCGGGAAGAAACTGAAGCTTTCTTT.

This clonotype has ten or more counts. The chain uses TRBV5-1 and TRBJ2-3, with TRBD2 matching 8 bases. Germline V lookup: CDR1 SGHRS, CDR2 YFSETQ. The ends lost 2 bases at V and 3 bases at J; junction bases unmatched: 8. The CDR3 runs to 16 residues. CDR3 region: CASSLKAGVPTDTQYF. In DNA form, the CDR3 reads TGCGCCAGCAGCTTAAAAGCGGGAGTCCCTACAGATACGCAGTATTTT.

Only a few counts were recorded for this clonotype. The V and J genes are TRBV9 and TRBJ2-7, with D tentatively TRBD1 or TRBD2 (5 bases each). Trimming removed 2 bases at V and 0 bases at J, with 12 bases between. The germline CDR1 and CDR2 sequences are SGDLS and YYNGEE. This CDR3 spans 15 amino acids. The CDR3 sequence is CASSVGTESSYEQYF. CDR3 DNA sequence: TGTGCCAGCAGCGTGGGGACGGAAAGCTCCTACGAGCAGTACTTC.

This clonotype was recorded many times. The rearrangement uses TRBV2 and TRBJ2-1; 7 bases match TRBD1. Germline V gene lookup returns CDR1 SNHLY and CDR2 FYNNEI. This CDR3 spans 17 amino acids. The junction had 12 bases not matched to a gene; V was cut back by 5 bases and J by 2 bases. The CDR3 here is CASSRFPGTAAYNEQFF. CDR3 coding DNA: TGTGCCAGCAGTCGATTTCCCGGGACAGCGGCCTACAATGAGCAGTTCTTC. The complete variable domain, with remaining parts taken from reference TRBV2 and TRBJ2-1, reads EPEVTQTPSHQVTQMGQEVILRCVPISNHLYFYWYRQILGQKVEFLVSFYNNEISEKSEIFDDQFSVERPDGSNFTLKIRSTKLEDSAMYFCASSRFPGTAAYNEQFFGPGTRLTVL.

The table lists this clonotype with many counts. The CDR3 region is CSVRTGSSYEQYF. CDR3 coding DNA: TGCAGCGTTCGGACAGGGAGCTCCTACGAGCAGTACTTC. The rearrangement links TRBV29-1 to TRBJ2-7, with TRBD1 matching 8 bases. The length of the CDR3 is 13 residues. Germline-derived CDR1 and CDR2 are SQVTM and ANQGSEA. After removal of 5 bases from V and 0 bases from J, the junction contained 3 bases not matched to a gene.

This clonotype was detected a few times. V usage is TRBV11-1 and J usage is TRBJ2-1; D gene ambiguous. The CDR3 is made up of 13 amino acids. V gave up 5 bases and J gave up 5 bases, with 10 bases separating them. CDR1 is SGHAT and CDR2 is FQDESV in the germline V gene (reference sequence). Here the CDR3 DNA reads TGTGCCAGCAGCACGGACCGCAACAATGAGCAGTTCTTC. Residues: CASSTDRNNEQFF. Variable domain in full (rest from reference TRBV11-1 and TRBJ2-1): EAEVAQSPRYKITEKSQAVAFWCDPISGHATLYWYRQILGQGPELLVQFQDESVVDDSQLPKDRFSAERLKGVDSTLKIQPAELGDSAMYLCASSTDRNNEQFFGPGTRLTVL.

This clonotype came up many times. J is TRBJ2-1 and V is TRBV6-6, with D uncertain. Trimming stripped 2 bases from V and 7 bases from J, with 6 bases between. In germline, CDR1 is MNHNY, CDR2 SVGAGI (reference sequence). The CDR3 consists of 12 residues. The CDR3 loop is CASSYGVNEQFF. CDR3 nucleotides: TGTGCCAGCAGTTACGGGGTAAATGAGCAGTTCTTC.

This clonotype appeared many times. The genes are TRBV5-1 and TRBJ1-1; no reliable D call. The CDR3 is made up of 18 amino acids. Germline loops: CDR1 SGHRS, CDR2 YFSETQ. The germline V and J ends were trimmed by 1 base and 0 bases, with 19 bases remaining between them. CDR3 DNA: TGCGCCAGCAGCTTGACCGACCGCTTCGGAGGGATGAACACTGAAGCTTTCTTT. Translating it yields CASSLTDRFGGMNTEAFF.

This chain joins TRBV6-6 and TRBJ1-5; D may be TRBD1 (5 bases). The CDR3 consists of 13 residues. Trimming removed 4 bases from V and 6 bases from J, with 10 bases in between. CDR1 MNHNY and CDR2 SVGAGI come from the germline V gene (reference sequence). CDR3 in DNA: TGTGCCAGCAGTTCCCGGGACCGTCAGCCCCAGCATTTT. Translated: CASSSRDRQPQHF.

This clonotype was counted at least ten times. The rearrangement links TRBV9 to TRBJ1-2, with 8 bases aligning to TRBD1. V lost 4 bases to trimming and J lost 3 bases; unmatched junction nucleotides: 5. This CDR3 has 14 residues. Looked up from germline, CDR1 is SGDLS and CDR2 is YYNGEE. The CDR3 DNA is TGTGCCAGCAGCCCAGAGGACAGGGACTATGGCTACACCTTC. Encoded protein: CASSPEDRDYGYTF. The full variable domain, its missing parts supplied by reference TRBV9 and TRBJ1-2, is DSGVTQTPKHLITATGQRVTLRCSPRSGDLSVYWYQQSLDQGLQFLIQYYNGEERAKGNILERFSAQQFPDLHSELNLSSLELGDSALYFCASSPEDRDYGYTFGSGTRLTVV.

This clonotype was recorded at least ten times. This CDR3 is CASSYSSGGPGLTDTQYF. CDR3 sequence (DNA): TGTGCCAGCAGTTACTCCTCGGGAGGGCCGGGACTCACAGATACGCAGTATTTT. This chain joins TRBV6-2 or TRBV6-3 and TRBJ2-3; 8 bases are shared with TRBD2. After removal of 0 bases from V and 2 bases from J, the junction contained 10 bases not matched to a gene. From germline, CDR1 is MNHEY and CDR2 SVGEGT. There are 18 residues in the CDR3.

The V gene is TRBV5-1, the J gene TRBJ2-1; D might be TRBD1 (6 bases). The ends were cut back, 4 bases at V and 8 bases at J, with 19 bases in the middle. The V gene's germline CDR1 is SGHRS and CDR2 YFSETQ. The CDR3 length is 15 residues. In nucleotides, the CDR3 is TGCGCCAGCAGCCTAGAGGGGACACTTTTGGATGAGCAGTTCTTC. Translation gives CASSLEGTLLDEQFF.

This clonotype appeared many times. The rearrangement uses TRBV5-1 and TRBJ1-5; no definite D call. Trimming removed 0 bases from V and 1 base from J, with 8 bases in between. The length of the CDR3 is 15 residues. The germline V gene has CDR1 SGHRS and CDR2 YFSETQ. The CDR3 DNA reads TGCGCCAGCAGCTTGGCTGGAGGGAGCAATCAGCCCCAGCATTTT. Protein product: CASSLAGGSNQPQHF.

At least ten counts were recorded for this clonotype. The V call is TRBV10-3, the J call TRBJ1-5; 7 nucleotides align to TRBD1. J was trimmed by 5 bases and V by 4 bases; bases with no gene match: 5. This CDR3 comprises 14 residues. Germline V lookup: CDR1 ENHRY, CDR2 SYGVKD. The CDR3 sequence: CAISVGQGDQPQHF. The CDR3 DNA follows: TGTGCCATCAGTGTGGGGCAGGGGGATCAGCCCCAGCATTTT.

This clonotype was seen more than once but under ten times. This chain uses TRBV20-1 with TRBJ1-2, with TRBD1 matching 8 bases. The CDR3 consists of 14 residues. The germline V gene encodes CDR1 DFQATT and CDR2 SNEGSKA (reference sequence). V shed 8 bases and J 5 bases; nucleotides not matched to a gene: 13. CDR3 nucleotides: TGCAGTACCCAAAATAGACAGGGGAGGTATGGCTACACCTTC. This codes for CSTQNRQGRYGYTF.

This rearrangement joins TRBV5-1 to TRBJ2-7; D uncertain. Germline V gives CDR1 SGHRS, CDR2 YFSETQ. This CDR3 is 13 amino acids long. V lost 0 bases and J lost 7, with 11 bases in between. Here the CDR3 reads CASSLADPAEQYF. CDR3 coding DNA: TGCGCCAGCAGCTTGGCGGACCCTGCGGAGCAGTACTTC.

This clonotype was seen at least ten times. CDR3 coding DNA: TGCAGCGCGAGGTGGGGCTTGGACACAGATACGCAGTATTTT. It is translated as CSARWGLDTDTQYF. The J gene is TRBJ2-3, the V gene TRBV29-1; TRBD1 might be the D (5 bases). V was shortened by 7 bases and J by 2 bases, with 16 bases between the two germline ends. Germline CDR1 SQVTM, CDR2 ANQGSEA. The CDR3 totals 14 residues.

This rearrangement joins TRBV11-2 to TRBJ1-5, with D perhaps TRBD1 (6 bases). The CDR3 covers 15 residues. In germline, CDR1 is SGHAT, CDR2 FQNNGV. Trimming removed 5 bases at V and 4 bases at J, with 15 bases between. Here the CDR3 reads CASSPGQWLNQPQHF. For the CDR3, the DNA is TGTGCCAGCAGCCCCGGACAGTGGTTAAATCAGCCCCAGCATTTT.

This clonotype was detected only a few times. The V and J genes are TRBV20-1 and TRBJ2-7; D ambiguous. The CDR3 covers 12 residues. V was shortened by 4 bases and J by 3 bases, with 10 bases between the two germline ends. CDR1 and CDR2 from the germline V gene are DFQATT and SNEGSKA (reference sequence). The CDR3 nucleotides are TGCAGTGCTAATCCCGGGTACTACGAGCAGTACTTC. Its translation: CSANPGYYEQYF.

The sample holds many counts of this clonotype. The chain joins TRBV7-8 to TRBJ2-1; unclear D gene. Germline assignment: CDR1 SGHVS and CDR2 FQNEAQ. Trimming removed 1 base from V and 2 bases from J, with 12 bases in between. CDR3 size: 16 residues. CDR3 in amino acids: CASSLGALGAYNEQFF. As DNA, the CDR3 is TGTGCCAGCAGCTTAGGGGCCCTAGGTGCCTACAATGAGCAGTTCTTC.

This clonotype was counted between two and nine times. The rearrangement joins TRBV6-2 or TRBV6-3 to TRBJ2-2, with 10 bases that match TRBD2. Trimming took 7 bases from V and 7 from J; bases not matched to a gene: 6. Germline loops: CDR1 MNHEY, CDR2 SVGEGT. The CDR3 contains 14 residues. The CDR3 loop reads CASNFGLAVGELFF. CDR3 bases: TGTGCCAGCAACTTTGGACTAGCGGTCGGGGAGCTGTTTTTT.

This clonotype came up many times. The chain recombines TRBV5-1 with TRBJ1-1; no firm D call. V gave up 1 base and J gave up 0 bases, with 10 bases separating them. Per germline, CDR1 SGHRS and CDR2 YFSETQ. The CDR3 loop spans 15 amino acids. The CDR3 DNA follows: TGCGCCAGCAGCTTGTTTCAGACAATGAACACTGAAGCTTTCTTT. Amino acids: CASSLFQTMNTEAFF.

This clonotype was seen more than once but under ten times. The rearrangement joins TRBV9 to TRBJ1-2, with D unresolved. CDR1 and CDR2 (germline): SGDLS, YYNGEE. Trimming shortened V by 0 bases and J by 7 bases, and 16 bases separated the two germline ends. The CDR3 contains 15 residues. The CDR3 coding sequence is TGTGCCAGCAGCGTAGACGGCAGGTTCCTACGTGGCTACACCTTC. It encodes CASSVDGRFLRGYTF.

This chain connects TRBV11-1 to TRBJ2-1; the D is unclear. This CDR3 contains 13 residues. Looked up from germline, CDR1 is SGHAT and CDR2 is FQDESV (reference sequence). Trimming pared 3 bases from V and 13 bases from J, leaving 16 bases between. Written as DNA, the CDR3 is TGTGCCAGCAGCTTGAGTTGGAGCAATCTCCAGTTCTTC. This codes for CASSLSWSNLQFF.

This clonotype showed up many times. The chain uses TRBV28 and TRBJ2-5; TRBD2 matches 8 bases. The ends lost 5 bases at V and 5 bases at J; junction bases unmatched: 13. Germline lookup yields CDR1 MDHEN and CDR2 SYDVKM. The CDR3 runs to 16 residues. For the CDR3, the DNA is TGTGCCAGCAGTCTTCTACTGGCGGGGGGCCGGGAGACCCAGTACTTC. Its translation: CASSLLLAGGRETQYF.